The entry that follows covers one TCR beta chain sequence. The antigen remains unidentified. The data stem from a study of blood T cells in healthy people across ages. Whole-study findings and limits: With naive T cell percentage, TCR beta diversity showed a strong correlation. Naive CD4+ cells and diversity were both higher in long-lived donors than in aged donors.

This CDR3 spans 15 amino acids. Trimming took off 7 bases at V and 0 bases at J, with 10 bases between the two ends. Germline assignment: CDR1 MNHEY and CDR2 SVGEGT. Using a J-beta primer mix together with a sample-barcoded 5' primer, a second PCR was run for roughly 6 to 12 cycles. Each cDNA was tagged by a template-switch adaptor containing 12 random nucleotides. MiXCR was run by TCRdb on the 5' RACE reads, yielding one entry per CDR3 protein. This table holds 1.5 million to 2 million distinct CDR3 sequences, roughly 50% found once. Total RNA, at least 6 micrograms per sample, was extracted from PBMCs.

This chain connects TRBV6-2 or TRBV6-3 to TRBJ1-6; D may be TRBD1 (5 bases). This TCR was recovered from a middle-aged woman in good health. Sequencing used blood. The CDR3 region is CASTSGSSYNSPLHF. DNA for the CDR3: TGTGCCAGCACCTCAGGGAGCTCCTATAATTCACCCCTCCACTTT.